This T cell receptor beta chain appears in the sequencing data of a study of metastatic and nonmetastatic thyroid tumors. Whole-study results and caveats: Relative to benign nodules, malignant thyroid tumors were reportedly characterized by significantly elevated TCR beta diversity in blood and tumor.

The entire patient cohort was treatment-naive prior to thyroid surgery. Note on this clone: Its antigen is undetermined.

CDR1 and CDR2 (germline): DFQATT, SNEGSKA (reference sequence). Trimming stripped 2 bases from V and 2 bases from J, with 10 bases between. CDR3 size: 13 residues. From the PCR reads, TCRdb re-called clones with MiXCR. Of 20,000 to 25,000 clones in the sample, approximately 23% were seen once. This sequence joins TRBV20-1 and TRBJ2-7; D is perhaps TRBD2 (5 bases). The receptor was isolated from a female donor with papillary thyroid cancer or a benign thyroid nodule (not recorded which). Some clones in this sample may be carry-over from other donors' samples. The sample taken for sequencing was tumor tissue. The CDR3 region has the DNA TGCAGTGCTAGAAGGTCCGGGACCTACGAGCAGTACTTC. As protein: CSARRSGTYEQYF.